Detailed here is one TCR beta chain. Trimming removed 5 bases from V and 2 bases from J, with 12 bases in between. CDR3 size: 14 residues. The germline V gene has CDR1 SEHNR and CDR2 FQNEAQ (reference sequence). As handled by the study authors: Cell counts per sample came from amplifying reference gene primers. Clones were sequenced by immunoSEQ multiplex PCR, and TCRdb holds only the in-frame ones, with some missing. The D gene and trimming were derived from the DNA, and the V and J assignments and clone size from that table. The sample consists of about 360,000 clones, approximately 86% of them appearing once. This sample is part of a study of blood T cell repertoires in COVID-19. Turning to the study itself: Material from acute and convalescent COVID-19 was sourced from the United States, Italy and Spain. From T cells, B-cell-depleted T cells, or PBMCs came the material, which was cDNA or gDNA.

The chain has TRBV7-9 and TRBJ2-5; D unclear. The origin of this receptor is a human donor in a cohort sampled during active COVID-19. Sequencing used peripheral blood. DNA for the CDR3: TGTGCCAGCAGCACCTGGCCTGAACAAGAGACCCAGTACTTC. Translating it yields CASSTWPEQETQYF.